Listed below are T cell receptor beta chains from one sample, sequenced in a study of neoadjuvant anti-PD-1 for oral cavity cancer. Assay used: immunoSEQ multiplex PCR; TCRdb lists only in-frame clones, some missing. The profile shows about 14,000 clones, approximately 67% of them singletons. The source material was PBMCs, sampled before nivolumab (anti-PD-1) treatment. These receptors originate from a person between 35 and 79 years old with oral cavity squamous cell carcinoma. Both conserved end residues are part of each CDR3. Each record gives: D gene, V gene, clone size, J gene, CDR3 DNA, CDR3 protein. The D gene is left open where the match is weak. Expanded clones get a size class; other rows say once, few or many, or leave the size out.

D: TRBD2
V: TRBV6-5
size: -
J: TRBJ2-1
DNA: TGTGCCAGCAGCCCCACTGGCGGGGGGGCCGGTGAGCAGTTCTTC
CDR3: CASSPTGGGAGEQFF

D: -
V: TRBV7-8
size: -
J: TRBJ1-4
DNA: TGTGCCAGCAGCTTAGTAGGGGGGGCGCAGGTAGAAAAACTGTTTTTT
CDR3: CASSLVGGAQVEKLFF

D: -
V: TRBV19
size: -
J: TRBJ1-1
DNA: TGTGCCAGTAGTGGTAACTACAGGAACACTGAAGCTTTCTTT
CDR3: CASSGNYRNTEAFF

D: -
V: TRBV6-7
size: -
J: TRBJ2-5
DNA: TGTGCCAGCAGTTTCCCGGGTTTCGAGACCCAGTACTTC
CDR3: CASSFPGFETQYF

D: -
V: TRBV5-6
size: -
J: TRBJ2-4
DNA: TGTGCCAGCAGCGCCTGGACGGTCAGAAGGGCCAAAAACATTCAGTACTTC
CDR3: CASSAWTVRRAKNIQYF

D: -
V: TRBV27
size: once
J: TRBJ2-7
DNA: TGTGCCAGCAGGGCCCACGACGGTCGTTCCTACGAGCAGTACTTC
CDR3: CASRAHDGRSYEQYF

D: -
V: TRBV28
size: -
J: TRBJ2-7
DNA: TGTGCCAGCAGTTCCCCTAGCAGCCCTTCCTACGAGCAGTACTTC
CDR3: CASSSPSSPSYEQYF

D: -
V: TRBV6-1
size: -
J: TRBJ2-5
DNA: TGTGCCAGCAGTCCCTCCCTGGAGAGGGAGACCCAGTACTTC
CDR3: CASSPSLERETQYF

D: TRBD2
V: TRBV7-3
size: -
J: TRBJ2-2
DNA: TGTGCCAGCAGACTAGCGGGGAACACCGGGGAGCTGTTTTTT
CDR3: CASRLAGNTGELFF

D: -
V: TRBV29-1
size: -
J: TRBJ2-3
DNA: TGCAGCGTTGCCCGCGGAGAAGGAGATACGCAGTATTTT
CDR3: CSVARGEGDTQYF

D: -
V: TRBV2
size: -
J: TRBJ1-1
DNA: TGTGCCAGCAGTGAATCAGGGAACACTGAAGCTTTCTTT
CDR3: CASSESGNTEAFF

D: TRBD1
V: TRBV2
size: few
J: TRBJ2-7
DNA: TGTGCCAGCAGTGTTACAGGGGTATACGAGCAGTACTTC
CDR3: CASSVTGVYEQYF

D: -
V: TRBV13
size: -
J: TRBJ2-7
DNA: TGTGCCAGCAGCTTAAGTGGCCCCTACGAGCAGTACTTC
CDR3: CASSLSGPYEQYF

D: -
V: TRBV6-5
size: few
J: TRBJ1-5
DNA: TGTGCCAGCAGTGAGGCAGGGTACTATCGGCCCCAGCATTTT
CDR3: CASSEAGYYRPQHF

D: -
V: TRBV5-1
size: -
J: TRBJ2-3
DNA: TGCGCCAGCAGCTTGAACCCGGGGGAGTCAGATACGCAGTATTTT
CDR3: CASSLNPGESDTQYF

D: -
V: TRBV21-1
size: -
J: TRBJ1-5
DNA: TGTGCCAGCAGCAAAGAAGCCACCTCTTATAGCAATCAGCCCCAGCATTTT
CDR3: CASSKEATSYSNQPQHF

D: -
V: TRBV7-9
size: -
J: TRBJ2-1
DNA: TGTGCCAGCAGCCAGCCTAGGGGCCCTCCGCTCTTC
CDR3: CASSQPRGPPLF

D: -
V: TRBV2
size: -
J: TRBJ2-7
DNA: TGTGCCAGCCGGGGGACCTTCTACGAGCAGTACTTC
CDR3: CASRGTFYEQYF

D: -
V: TRBV7-9
size: -
J: TRBJ1-1
DNA: TGTGCCAGCAGCTTAGTGGGGACTGGCCGCATGAACACTGAAGCTTTCTTT
CDR3: CASSLVGTGRMNTEAFF

D: TRBD1
V: TRBV6-1
size: few
J: TRBJ1-5
DNA: TGTGCCAGCAGCCTTGACAGGGATCAGCCCCAGCATTTT
CDR3: CASSLDRDQPQHF

D: -
V: TRBV28
size: -
J: TRBJ1-1
DNA: TGTGCCAGCAGTCCGTTGAACACTGAAGCTTTCTTT
CDR3: CASSPLNTEAFF

D: -
V: TRBV6-5
size: -
J: TRBJ1-3
DNA: TGTGCCAGCAGAAACCGAGACAGCCTAAACACCATATATTTT
CDR3: CASRNRDSLNTIYF

D: TRBD2
V: TRBV5-6
size: -
J: TRBJ2-3
DNA: TGTGCCAGCAGCTCACCAGGCGGGAGGAGGACAAATACGCAGTATTTT
CDR3: CASSSPGGRRTNTQYF

D: TRBD2
V: TRBV4-2
size: -
J: TRBJ2-7
DNA: TGTGCCAGCAGCCAAGATGTCCCAGGACTAGCGGGCTCCTACGAGCAGGGCTTC
CDR3: CASSQDVPGLAGSYEQGF

D: -
V: TRBV10-3
size: -
J: TRBJ2-7
DNA: TGTGCCATCAGTGAGTGGTACGAGCAGTACTTC
CDR3: CAISEWYEQYF

D: -
V: TRBV7-9
size: few
J: TRBJ1-2
DNA: TGTGCCAGCACCGGGCCTCAAGGTGACTATGGCTACACCTTC
CDR3: CASTGPQGDYGYTF

D: -
V: TRBV18
size: few
J: TRBJ1-1
DNA: TGTGCCAGCTCACCCGGAATGGGAGTGAACACTGAAGCTTTCTTT
CDR3: CASSPGMGVNTEAFF

D: -
V: TRBV6-1
size: -
J: TRBJ1-6
DNA: TGTGCCAGCAGTGAAGCGCGGTGGACCTCCTCCTATAATTCACCCCTCCACTTT
CDR3: CASSEARWTSSYNSPLHF

D: -
V: TRBV10-3
size: few
J: TRBJ1-1
DNA: TGTGCCGTTTCTCTGGGCCTTATTAACACTGAAGCTTTCTTT
CDR3: CAVSLGLINTEAFF